The rows below give T cell receptor beta chains drawn from one sample of a study of control samples from healthy donors and cancer patients. Clones were read by immunoSEQ multiplex PCR, and TCRdb kept only the in-frame ones, dropping some. The profile shows about 85,000 clones, roughly 91% of them singletons. Sequenced: blood. These receptors were obtained from an older woman in good health. Each CDR3 is given with its conserved first and last residue. Fields, in order: J gene, V gene, D gene, clone size, CDR3 DNA, CDR3 protein. A D gene is named only where the DNA matches it firmly. Size tells how often a clone was seen (once, few, many) or the class of an expanded clone, and some rows leave it out.

j_gene: TRBJ1-3
v_gene: TRBV5-1
d_gene: -
abundance: -
CDR3nt: TGCGCCAGCAGCTTAGACGGAAACTCTGGAAACACCATATATTTT
CDR3aa: CASSLDGNSGNTIYF

j_gene: TRBJ1-3
v_gene: TRBV7-9
d_gene: -
abundance: few
CDR3nt: TGTGCCAGCAGCTTAGGAAACACCATATATTTT
CDR3aa: CASSLGNTIYF

j_gene: TRBJ2-1
v_gene: TRBV29-1
d_gene: TRBD1
abundance: -
CDR3nt: TGCAGCGTTAGAGACAGGGAATACTACAATGAGCAGTTCTTC
CDR3aa: CSVRDREYYNEQFF

j_gene: TRBJ1-1
v_gene: TRBV19
d_gene: TRBD1
abundance: once
CDR3nt: TGTGCCAGTAGTATCGAGGTCAGGGGGCGAGGGACTGAAGCTTTCTTT
CDR3aa: CASSIEVRGRGTEAFF

j_gene: TRBJ1-5
v_gene: TRBV6-5
d_gene: TRBD1
abundance: -
CDR3nt: TGTGCCAGCAGCCAACACAGGGGACTCAATCAGCCCCAGCATTTT
CDR3aa: CASSQHRGLNQPQHF

j_gene: TRBJ1-2
v_gene: TRBV5-4
d_gene: TRBD1
abundance: -
CDR3nt: TGTGCCAGCAGCCCCGACAGGGAAGAAGGCTACACCTTC
CDR3aa: CASSPDREEGYTF

j_gene: TRBJ1-3
v_gene: TRBV7-6
d_gene: -
abundance: -
CDR3nt: TGTGCCAGCAGCCCTCGGGGCGGGCGCTCTGGAAACACCATATATTTT
CDR3aa: CASSPRGGRSGNTIYF

j_gene: TRBJ2-7
v_gene: TRBV6-2/TRBV6-3
d_gene: TRBD1
abundance: -
CDR3nt: TGTGCCAGCAGTTACAGAAGGACAGGGTTGTCCTACGAGCAGTACTTC
CDR3aa: CASSYRRTGLSYEQYF

j_gene: TRBJ1-5
v_gene: TRBV2
d_gene: TRBD1
abundance: -
CDR3nt: TGTGCCAGCAGTGAGACAGGGGGCTATCAGCCCCAGCATTTT
CDR3aa: CASSETGGYQPQHF

j_gene: TRBJ2-7
v_gene: TRBV9
d_gene: TRBD2
abundance: -
CDR3nt: TGTGCCAGCAGCGAAGGACTAGCGGTTAACGAGCAGTACTTC
CDR3aa: CASSEGLAVNEQYF

j_gene: TRBJ1-1
v_gene: TRBV7-9
d_gene: -
abundance: -
CDR3nt: TGTGCCAGCAGCCTACCAACACGGAACACTGAAGCTTTCTTT
CDR3aa: CASSLPTRNTEAFF

j_gene: TRBJ1-5
v_gene: TRBV7-2
d_gene: -
abundance: -
CDR3nt: TGTGCCAGCAGCTCGTCACCCAGGGGCGGGCAGCCCCAGCATTTT
CDR3aa: CASSSSPRGGQPQHF

j_gene: TRBJ1-1
v_gene: TRBV11-3
d_gene: -
abundance: -
CDR3nt: TGTGCCAGCAGCTTAGGGGGCGACAGGCGCACTGAAGCTTTCTTT
CDR3aa: CASSLGGDRRTEAFF

j_gene: TRBJ2-2
v_gene: TRBV7-3
d_gene: -
abundance: -
CDR3nt: TGTGCCAGCAGCTACAGGAACACCGGGGAGCTGTTTTTT
CDR3aa: CASSYRNTGELFF

j_gene: TRBJ2-1
v_gene: TRBV2
d_gene: TRBD2
abundance: -
CDR3nt: TGTGCCAGCAGGCGGGAGGATGCCCCCCCCCGCCTCTTC
CDR3aa: CASRREDAPPRLF

j_gene: TRBJ2-3
v_gene: TRBV19
d_gene: -
abundance: -
CDR3nt: TGTGCCAGTAGTCCCGGCTTCCCCACAGATACGCAGTATTTT
CDR3aa: CASSPGFPTDTQYF

j_gene: TRBJ2-5
v_gene: TRBV15
d_gene: TRBD2
abundance: -
CDR3nt: TGTGCCACCAGCAGAGGGTGGGGGGGACAAGAGACCCAGTACTTC
CDR3aa: CATSRGWGGQETQYF

j_gene: TRBJ2-7
v_gene: TRBV27
d_gene: TRBD2
abundance: -
CDR3nt: TGTGCCAGCAGTTCCCGGACGGGGGGGGGTTTCGAGCAGTACTTC
CDR3aa: CASSSRTGGGFEQYF

j_gene: TRBJ2-5
v_gene: TRBV5-5
d_gene: -
abundance: -
CDR3nt: TGTGCCAGCAGCTTACTACCGGGCCTAGGTGACGAGACCCAGTACTTC
CDR3aa: CASSLLPGLGDETQYF

j_gene: TRBJ2-2
v_gene: TRBV4-1
d_gene: TRBD2
abundance: -
CDR3nt: TGCGCCAGCGAGCGGGGTCTGAACACCGGGGAGCTGTTTTTT
CDR3aa: CASERGLNTGELFF

j_gene: TRBJ1-1
v_gene: TRBV29-1
d_gene: -
abundance: -
CDR3nt: TGCAGCGTTGTCAGCCACACTGAAGCTTTCTTT
CDR3aa: CSVVSHTEAFF

j_gene: TRBJ1-5
v_gene: TRBV7-9
d_gene: TRBD1
abundance: once
CDR3nt: TGTGCCAGCCGCAGATCCGGACAGGGCAATCAGCCCCAGCATTTT
CDR3aa: CASRRSGQGNQPQHF

j_gene: TRBJ1-1
v_gene: TRBV3-1/TRBV3-2
d_gene: -
abundance: -
CDR3nt: TGTGCCAGCAGCCCCCGGGGAGGGGGCACTGAAGCTTTCTTT
CDR3aa: CASSPRGGGTEAFF

j_gene: TRBJ1-2
v_gene: TRBV9
d_gene: -
abundance: -
CDR3nt: TGTGCCAGCAGCGCTAATCCAGCTAACTATGGCTACACCTTC
CDR3aa: CASSANPANYGYTF

j_gene: TRBJ2-2
v_gene: TRBV4-1
d_gene: TRBD2
abundance: -
CDR3nt: TGCGCCAGCAGCCAAGGACTAGCGGGAGTCGGGGAGCTGTTTTTT
CDR3aa: CASSQGLAGVGELFF

j_gene: TRBJ2-7
v_gene: TRBV28
d_gene: TRBD2
abundance: -
CDR3nt: TGTGCCAGCACACCCTCCCCTAGCGGGGCCTACGAGCAGTACTTC
CDR3aa: CASTPSPSGAYEQYF

j_gene: TRBJ1-2
v_gene: TRBV7-9
d_gene: -
abundance: -
CDR3nt: TGTGCCAGCACCCTAGGGGGGGGGACAGGCTACACCTTC
CDR3aa: CASTLGGGTGYTF

j_gene: TRBJ2-1
v_gene: TRBV19
d_gene: TRBD2
abundance: -
CDR3nt: TGTGCCAGTAGTGCCGGACTAGCGGGGGGGCGTGAGCAGTTCTTC
CDR3aa: CASSAGLAGGREQFF

j_gene: TRBJ2-3
v_gene: TRBV4-3
d_gene: -
abundance: -
CDR3nt: TGCGCCAGCAGCCAAGACCCCACCGGGGGTGGGTCTGATACGCAGTATTTT
CDR3aa: CASSQDPTGGGSDTQYF

j_gene: TRBJ2-1
v_gene: TRBV5-1
d_gene: -
abundance: -
CDR3nt: TGCGCCAGCAGCTTGTTCCGGGCCAATGAGCAGTTCTTC
CDR3aa: CASSLFRANEQFF

j_gene: TRBJ2-7
v_gene: TRBV6-5
d_gene: -
abundance: once
CDR3nt: TGTGCCAGCGACCGGGACTCAAACCTCGAGCAGTACTTC
CDR3aa: CASDRDSNLEQYF

j_gene: TRBJ2-7
v_gene: TRBV28
d_gene: -
abundance: -
CDR3nt: TGTGCCAGCAGATCGGGACAATCCTACTACGAGCAGTACTTC
CDR3aa: CASRSGQSYYEQYF

j_gene: TRBJ2-7
v_gene: TRBV18
d_gene: TRBD2
abundance: -
CDR3nt: TGTGCCAGCTCACCGGGACTAGCGGGGACCACCTACGAGCAGTACTTC
CDR3aa: CASSPGLAGTTYEQYF

j_gene: TRBJ1-6
v_gene: TRBV7-9
d_gene: -
abundance: once
CDR3nt: TGTGCCAGCAGCTTAGCAGGGGCCTATAATTCACCCCTCCACTTT
CDR3aa: CASSLAGAYNSPLHF

j_gene: TRBJ2-2
v_gene: TRBV27
d_gene: -
abundance: -
CDR3nt: TGTGCCAGCAGTTTAGGGCGGTATTTTGGCGGGGAGCTGTTTTTT
CDR3aa: CASSLGRYFGGELFF

j_gene: TRBJ2-7
v_gene: TRBV11-1
d_gene: -
abundance: -
CDR3nt: TGTGCCAGCAGCTTAAATTTCGGGCTCGAGCAGTACTTC
CDR3aa: CASSLNFGLEQYF

j_gene: TRBJ2-3
v_gene: TRBV18
d_gene: TRBD2
abundance: -
CDR3nt: TGTGCCGGCTCACTCGGACTAGCGGGAGAGGGAGATACGCAGTATTTT
CDR3aa: CAGSLGLAGEGDTQYF

j_gene: TRBJ1-5
v_gene: TRBV6-2/TRBV6-3
d_gene: -
abundance: -
CDR3nt: TGTGCCAGCAGCCCGGCAGCATGGGGGCTTTCAAGTCAGCCCCAGCATTTT
CDR3aa: CASSPAAWGLSSQPQHF

j_gene: TRBJ1-2
v_gene: TRBV5-1
d_gene: TRBD1
abundance: -
CDR3nt: TGCGCCAGCAGCCGGAGACAGGGATCGGGCGGCTACACCTTC
CDR3aa: CASSRRQGSGGYTF

j_gene: TRBJ2-2
v_gene: TRBV14
d_gene: -
abundance: -
CDR3nt: TGTGCCAGCAGCCAGGAGCGGAGGACCGGGGAGCTGTTTTTT
CDR3aa: CASSQERRTGELFF

j_gene: TRBJ1-1
v_gene: TRBV2
d_gene: TRBD1
abundance: -
CDR3nt: TGTGCCAGCAATCCCCACAGGGGCCGAGCTTTCTTT
CDR3aa: CASNPHRGRAFF

j_gene: TRBJ2-4
v_gene: TRBV3-1/TRBV3-2
d_gene: -
abundance: -
CDR3nt: TGTGCCAGCAGCCAAGTACGGCAGGCCGCAAACATTCAGTACTTC
CDR3aa: CASSQVRQAANIQYF

j_gene: TRBJ2-1
v_gene: TRBV6-1
d_gene: TRBD2
abundance: -
CDR3nt: TGTGCCAGCAGTTTTGCTAGCGGTTCCTACAATGAGCAGTTCTTC
CDR3aa: CASSFASGSYNEQFF

j_gene: TRBJ2-1
v_gene: TRBV18
d_gene: TRBD2
abundance: -
CDR3nt: TGTGCCAGCTCACTTACGGGAGGCTACAATGAGCAGTTCTTC
CDR3aa: CASSLTGGYNEQFF

j_gene: TRBJ1-5
v_gene: TRBV28
d_gene: TRBD1
abundance: -
CDR3nt: TGTGCCAGCAGTATAAAAAGGGGGCGCAATCAGCCCCAGCATTTT
CDR3aa: CASSIKRGRNQPQHF

j_gene: TRBJ1-2
v_gene: TRBV11-2
d_gene: TRBD1
abundance: -
CDR3nt: TGTGCCAGCAGCCGGACAGGGAATGGCTACACCTTC
CDR3aa: CASSRTGNGYTF

j_gene: TRBJ2-3
v_gene: TRBV5-4
d_gene: -
abundance: -
CDR3nt: TGTGCCAGCAGCTTACCACGGACCCTAGGGACGCAGTATTTT
CDR3aa: CASSLPRTLGTQYF

j_gene: TRBJ1-5
v_gene: TRBV7-8
d_gene: TRBD1
abundance: -
CDR3nt: TGTGCCAGCAGCGTAGACCAGGGGGCCAGCAATCAGCCCCAGCATTTT
CDR3aa: CASSVDQGASNQPQHF

j_gene: TRBJ2-3
v_gene: TRBV9
d_gene: TRBD2
abundance: few
CDR3nt: TGTGCCAGCAGCGTAGAAAGTGCGGGGGGGGCCACAGATACGCAGTATTTT
CDR3aa: CASSVESAGGATDTQYF

j_gene: TRBJ1-1
v_gene: TRBV5-1
d_gene: -
abundance: -
CDR3nt: TGCGCCAGCAGCCCCAACTTCGGGAGGGACACTGAAGCTTTCTTT
CDR3aa: CASSPNFGRDTEAFF

j_gene: TRBJ1-2
v_gene: TRBV28
d_gene: -
abundance: few
CDR3nt: TGTGCCAGCGCGTCCTCAGACTATGGCTACACCTTC
CDR3aa: CASASSDYGYTF